Described below is a single T cell receptor (beta chain) sequence and its context. Its specificity is not known. cDNA libraries of TCR beta carried unique molecular identifiers. Starting from roughly 1 to 10 million T cells, the study yielded roughly 0.5 million cDNA molecules. TCRdb re-analysed the PCR reads in MiXCR, keeping a single row per CDR3 protein. The sample contains more than 350,000 distinct CDR3 sequences, less than 40% of which appear only once. The entry originates in a study of post-analysis software for immune sequencing data. Study-wide background: The disease courses spanned relapsing-remitting, secondary progressive and progressive-relapsing forms of multiple sclerosis.

Study results and limitations: In multiple sclerosis, normalized Chao1 diversity was significantly below that of controls. The five TRBV segments detected at higher frequency in patients than in controls included TRBV5-6, TRBV5-1 and TRBV20-1.

CDR3 length equals 15 residues. Deletions cut 0 bases from V and 8 bases from J, with 14 bases between. The germline CDR1 and CDR2 sequences are MDHEN and SYDVKM. This TCR derives from a girl aged 2-10 years with multiple sclerosis. Sequenced input: blood. J is TRBJ2-1 and V is TRBV28, with D possibly matching TRBD2 (6 bases). CDR3 sequence: CASSLWSGRRDEQFF. CDR3 coding DNA: TGTGCCAGCAGTTTATGGTCTGGGCGGAGGGATGAGCAGTTCTTC. Based on the CDR3 plus reference TRBV28 and TRBJ2-1, the full variable domain is DVKVTQSSRYLVKRTGEKVFLECVQDMDHENMFWYRQDPGLGLRLIYFSYDVKMKEKGDIPEGYSVSREKKERFSLILESASTNQTSMYLCASSLWSGRRDEQFFGPGTRLTVL.